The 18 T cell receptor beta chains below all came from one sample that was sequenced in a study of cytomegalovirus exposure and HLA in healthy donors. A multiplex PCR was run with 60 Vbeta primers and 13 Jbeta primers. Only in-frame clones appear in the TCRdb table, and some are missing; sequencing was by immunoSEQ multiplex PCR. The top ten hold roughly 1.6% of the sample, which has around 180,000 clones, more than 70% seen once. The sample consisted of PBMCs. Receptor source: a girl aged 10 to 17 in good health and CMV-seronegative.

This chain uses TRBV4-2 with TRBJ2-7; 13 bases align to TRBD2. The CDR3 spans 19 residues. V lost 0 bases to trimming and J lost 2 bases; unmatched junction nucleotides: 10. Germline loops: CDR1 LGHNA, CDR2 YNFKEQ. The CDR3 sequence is CASSQDSRLAGGSAYEQYF. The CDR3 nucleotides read TGTGCCAGCAGCCAAGATTCAAGACTAGCGGGGGGTTCTGCCTACGAGCAGTACTTC.

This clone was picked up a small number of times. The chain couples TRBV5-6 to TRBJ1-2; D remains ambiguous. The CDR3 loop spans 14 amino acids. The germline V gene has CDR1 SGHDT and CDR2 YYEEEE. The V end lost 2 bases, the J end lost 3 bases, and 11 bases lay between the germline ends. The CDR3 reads CASSLVPDYYGYTF. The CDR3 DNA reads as TGTGCCAGCAGCTTAGTCCCCGACTACTATGGCTACACCTTC.

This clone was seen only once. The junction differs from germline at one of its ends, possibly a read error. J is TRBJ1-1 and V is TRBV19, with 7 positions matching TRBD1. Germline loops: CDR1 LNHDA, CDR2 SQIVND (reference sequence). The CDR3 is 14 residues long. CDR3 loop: CASRTGSLNTEAFF. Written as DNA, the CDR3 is TGTGCAAGTAGGACAGGTTCTCTGAACACTGAAGCTTTCTTT.

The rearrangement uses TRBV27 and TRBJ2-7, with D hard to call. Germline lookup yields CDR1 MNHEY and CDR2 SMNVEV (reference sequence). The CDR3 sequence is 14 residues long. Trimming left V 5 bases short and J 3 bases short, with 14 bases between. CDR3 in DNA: TGTGCCAGCAGTCCCTACAACAGAGACTACGAGCAGTACTTC. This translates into CASSPYNRDYEQYF.

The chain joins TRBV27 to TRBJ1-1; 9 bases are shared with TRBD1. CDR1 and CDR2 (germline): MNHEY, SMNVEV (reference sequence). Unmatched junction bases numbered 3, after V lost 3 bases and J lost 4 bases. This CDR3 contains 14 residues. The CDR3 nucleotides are TGTGCCAGCAGTTTTACAGGGGGCCGCACTGAAGCTTTCTTT. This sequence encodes CASSFTGGRTEAFF.

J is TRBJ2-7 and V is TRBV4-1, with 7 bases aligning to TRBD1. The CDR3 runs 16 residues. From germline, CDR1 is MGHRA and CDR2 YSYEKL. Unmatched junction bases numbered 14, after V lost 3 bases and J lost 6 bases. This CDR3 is CASSQEGGPPAIEQYF. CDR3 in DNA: TGCGCCAGCAGCCAGGAAGGGGGCCCCCCCGCAATCGAGCAGTACTTC.

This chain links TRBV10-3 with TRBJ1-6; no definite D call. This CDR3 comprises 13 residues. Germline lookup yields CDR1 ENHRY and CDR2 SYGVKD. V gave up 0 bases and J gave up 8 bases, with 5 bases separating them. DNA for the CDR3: TGTGCCATCAGTGAGTCAAGAGATTCACCCCTCCACTTT. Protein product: CAISESRDSPLHF.

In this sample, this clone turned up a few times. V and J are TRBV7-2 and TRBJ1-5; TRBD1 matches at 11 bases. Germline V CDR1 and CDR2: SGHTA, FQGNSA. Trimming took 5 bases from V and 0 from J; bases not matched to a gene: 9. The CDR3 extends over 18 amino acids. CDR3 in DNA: TGTGCCAGCAGCCCCCGGGACAGGGGGGTCTATAGCAATCAGCCCCAGCATTTT. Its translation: CASSPRDRGVYSNQPQHF.

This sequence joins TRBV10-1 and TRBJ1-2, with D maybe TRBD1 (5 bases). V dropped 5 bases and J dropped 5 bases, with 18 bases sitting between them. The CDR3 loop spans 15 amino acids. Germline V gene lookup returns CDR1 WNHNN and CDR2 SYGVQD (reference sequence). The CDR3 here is CASSPFPDKPYGYTF. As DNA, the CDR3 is TGCGCCAGCAGTCCTTTCCCGGACAAACCGTATGGCTACACCTTC.

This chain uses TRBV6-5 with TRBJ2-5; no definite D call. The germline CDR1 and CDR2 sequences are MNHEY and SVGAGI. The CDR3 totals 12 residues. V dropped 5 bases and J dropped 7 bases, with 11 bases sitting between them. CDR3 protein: CASSETPGTQYF. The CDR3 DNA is TGTGCCAGCAGTGAGACGCCGGGGACCCAGTACTTC.

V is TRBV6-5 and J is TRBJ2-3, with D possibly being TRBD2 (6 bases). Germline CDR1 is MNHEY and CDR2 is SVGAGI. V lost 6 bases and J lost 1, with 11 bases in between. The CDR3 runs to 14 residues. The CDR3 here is CASSRGFGTDTQYF. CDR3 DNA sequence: TGTGCCAGCAGCCGGGGGTTCGGCACAGATACGCAGTATTTT.

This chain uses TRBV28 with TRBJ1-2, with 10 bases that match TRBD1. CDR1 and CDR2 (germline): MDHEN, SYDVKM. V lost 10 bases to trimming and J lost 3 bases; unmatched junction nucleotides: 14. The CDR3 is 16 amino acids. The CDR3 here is CATNRDRGGGDYGYTF. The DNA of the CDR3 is TGTGCCACCAACCGGGACAGGGGAGGTGGAGACTATGGCTACACCTTC.

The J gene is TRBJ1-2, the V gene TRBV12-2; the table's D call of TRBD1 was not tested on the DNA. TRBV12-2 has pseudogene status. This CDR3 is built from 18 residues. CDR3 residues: CASRLGKGTTGGAYGYTF. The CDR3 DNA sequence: TGTGCAAGTCGCTTAGGTAAGGGTACGACAGGGGGCGCGTATGGCTACACCTTC.

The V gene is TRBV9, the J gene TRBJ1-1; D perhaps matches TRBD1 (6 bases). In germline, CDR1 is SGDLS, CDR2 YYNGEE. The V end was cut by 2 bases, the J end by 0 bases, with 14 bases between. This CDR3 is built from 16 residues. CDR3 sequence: CASSVTTDSMNTEAFF. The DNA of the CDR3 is TGTGCCAGCAGCGTGACCACGGACAGTATGAACACTGAAGCTTTCTTT.

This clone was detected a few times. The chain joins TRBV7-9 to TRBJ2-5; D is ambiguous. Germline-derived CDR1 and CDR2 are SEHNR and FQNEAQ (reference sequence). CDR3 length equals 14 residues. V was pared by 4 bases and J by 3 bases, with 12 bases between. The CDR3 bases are TGTGCCAGCAGCTCCTGGGCTGAAGAAGAGACCCAGTACTTC. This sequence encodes CASSSWAEEETQYF.

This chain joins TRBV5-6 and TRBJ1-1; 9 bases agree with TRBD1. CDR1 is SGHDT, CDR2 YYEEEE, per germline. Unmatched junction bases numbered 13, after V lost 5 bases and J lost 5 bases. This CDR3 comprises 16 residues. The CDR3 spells CASRLRTGVFGTEAFF. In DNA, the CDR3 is TGTGCCAGCAGGTTGAGGACAGGGGTTTTTGGGACTGAAGCTTTCTTT.

Written as DNA, the CDR3 is TGTGCCAGCAGTTACTTGGGACAAAACGGCGGGTACGAGCAGTACTTC. Amino acids: CASSYLGQNGGYEQYF. The gene calls are TRBV6-5 and TRBJ2-7; possible D gene TRBD1, 6 bases. Germline loops: CDR1 MNHEY, CDR2 SVGAGI. V gave up 1 base and J gave up 4 bases, with 17 bases separating them. The CDR3 has 16 amino acids.

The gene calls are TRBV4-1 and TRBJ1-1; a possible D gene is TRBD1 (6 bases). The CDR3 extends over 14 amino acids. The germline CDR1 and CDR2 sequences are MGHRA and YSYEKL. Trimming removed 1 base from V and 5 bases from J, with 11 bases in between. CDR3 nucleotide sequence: TGCGCCAGCAGCCAAGCGGAGGGGGGGACTGAAGCTTTCTTT. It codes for CASSQAEGGTEAFF.